The 25 T cell receptor beta chains below come from one sample, sequenced in a study of blood T cell repertoires in COVID-19. TCRdb keeps only in-frame clones here, not all; method: immunoSEQ multiplex PCR. The sample lists 110,000 or so clones, roughly 80% occurring once. The specimen sequenced was peripheral blood. The receptors shown here come from a man between 65 and 80 years old with acute or convalescent COVID-19.

This clone was observed a single time. The chain uses TRBV6-6 and TRBJ1-2; D unresolved. Trimming removed 2 bases at V and 4 bases at J, with 14 bases between. CDR1 and CDR2 (germline): MNHNY, SVGAGI (reference sequence). CDR3 size: 15 residues. The CDR3 bases are TGTGCCAGCAGTTACCCGGGTTCAGGAGGCTATGGCTACACCTTC. Amino acid sequence: CASSYPGSGGYGYTF.

The chain couples TRBV15 to TRBJ2-2; 8 positions agree with TRBD1. CDR3 length: 15 amino acids. Germline trimming cut 0 bases from V and 3 bases from J; bases unmatched to any gene: 0. Germline CDR1 and CDR2: LNHNV and YYDKDF (reference sequence). The CDR3 DNA follows: TGTGCCACCAGCAGAGACAGGGGGCACACCGGGGAGCTGTTTTTT. Translated: CATSRDRGHTGELFF.

This chain links TRBV5-6 with TRBJ1-1, with unresolved D. The CDR3 loop spans 12 amino acids. Germline V gene data show CDR1 as SGHDT and CDR2 as YYEEEE. Trimming cost V 0 bases and J 7 bases, with 7 bases left between them. In DNA form, the CDR3 reads TGTGCCAGCAGCTTGGAAGGAGGTGAAGCTTTCTTT. Protein: CASSLEGGEAFF.

V gene TRBV12-5 combines with J gene TRBJ1-5, with D possibly TRBD1 on 5 matching bases. This CDR3 spans 13 amino acids. V lost 1 base and J lost 4, with 5 bases in between. The germline V gene has CDR1 LGHNT and CDR2 FRNRAP. The DNA of the CDR3 is TGTGCTAGTGGTTTGGAGGGGAATCAGCCCCAGCATTTT. Its protein is CASGLEGNQPQHF.

V usage is TRBV11-2 and J usage is TRBJ2-2; D not resolved. V lost 5 bases and J lost 2, with 6 bases in between. Germline V gene sequence: CDR1 SGHAT, CDR2 FQNNGV. The CDR3 contains 13 residues. CDR3 in DNA: TGTGCCAGCAGCACATTAAACACCGGGGAGCTGTTTTTT. Translated: CASSTLNTGELFF.

The chain combines TRBV2 with TRBJ2-3; D possibly corresponds to TRBD1 (5 bases). Trimming shortened V by 4 bases and J by 4 bases, and 15 bases separated the two germline ends. The CDR3 extends over 15 amino acids. Germline lookup yields CDR1 SNHLY and CDR2 FYNNEI. The CDR3 DNA follows: TGTGCCAGCAGTGGGGGCAGGGAAGCCCCAGATACGCAGTATTTT. It yields the protein CASSGGREAPDTQYF.

The chain recombines TRBV12-3 or TRBV12-4 with TRBJ1-2; D gene unclear. V lost 10 bases and J lost 4, with 10 bases in between. The length of the CDR3 is 11 residues. CDR3 sequence: CATRARYGYTF. In nucleotides, the CDR3 is TGTGCCACCAGAGCCCGCTATGGCTACACCTTC.

The rearrangement joins TRBV27 to TRBJ1-6; D might be TRBD1 (5 bases). This CDR3 is 17 amino acids long. Per the germline V gene, CDR1 is MNHEY and CDR2 is SMNVEV (reference sequence). V dropped 0 bases and J dropped 7 bases, with 16 bases sitting between them. CDR3 nucleotides: TGTGCCAGCAGTTTATCGGGAGGGGAAGGGGCGAATTCACCCCTCCACTTT. Translating it yields CASSLSGGEGANSPLHF.

V is TRBV4-3 and J is TRBJ2-5; 7 nucleotides align to TRBD2. The CDR3 totals 15 residues. CDR1 is LGHNA, CDR2 YSLEER, per germline. With 0 bases clipped from V and 3 bases from J, the junction kept 4 bases outside the gene matches. CDR3 sequence reads: CASSQDSRGEETQYF. In DNA, the CDR3 is TGCGCCAGCAGCCAAGATAGTCGGGGGGAAGAGACCCAGTACTTC.

The chain carries TRBV19 and TRBJ2-5; 12 nucleotides line up with TRBD2. V gave up 1 base and J gave up 4 bases; unmatched junction bases: 7. In germline, CDR1 is LNHDA, CDR2 SQIVND (reference sequence). This CDR3 has 17 amino acids. The DNA of the CDR3 is TGTGCCAGTAGTATAGGGGCCCCGGGACTAGCGGGAGAGACCCAGTACTTC. This codes for CASSIGAPGLAGETQYF.

The DNA for the CDR3 is TGTGCCAGCAGCTTGTTAGGGGGTGAAGCTTTCTTT. This sequence encodes CASSLLGGEAFF. The V and J genes are TRBV7-9 and TRBJ1-1; the D gene is possibly TRBD1 (6 bases). This CDR3 region has 12 residues. Germline CDR1 reads SEHNR; CDR2 reads FQNEAQ (reference sequence). Trimming shortened V by 3 bases and J by 7 bases, and 9 bases separated the two germline ends.

This chain joins TRBV7-9 and TRBJ2-1; 12 nucleotides line up with TRBD2. The CDR3 sequence is 18 residues long. Losses at the gene ends were 5 bases for V and 8 bases for J; bases not matched to a gene: 16. Germline values: CDR1 SEHNR, CDR2 FQNEAQ (reference sequence). The DNA for the CDR3 is TGTGCCAGCAGCCATAAAGCTCGACTAGCGGGAGTTCGGGATGAGCAGTTCTTC. It encodes CASSHKARLAGVRDEQFF. The whole variable domain, remainder taken from reference TRBV7-9 and TRBJ2-1, is DTGVSQNPRHKITKRGQNVTFRCDPISEHNRLYWYRQTLGQGPEFLTYFQNEAQLEKSRLLSDRFSAERPKGSFSTLEIQRTEQGDSAMYLCASSHKARLAGVRDEQFFGPGTRLTVL.

The chain has TRBV19 and TRBJ1-3, with D uncertain. The V end was cut by 7 bases, the J end by 0 bases, with 10 bases between. Germline CDR1 reads LNHDA; CDR2 reads SQIVND (reference sequence). The CDR3 has 14 amino acids. The chain's CDR3 is CASTTGGSGNTIYF. The DNA of the CDR3 is TGTGCCAGTACCACGGGTGGCTCTGGAAACACCATATATTTT.

This rearrangement joins TRBV7-2 to TRBJ1-3; D is unclear. The CDR3 spans 12 residues. Between the trimmed V and J ends, which lost 5 bases and 9 bases, there was a span of 11 bases. Germline CDR1 SGHTA, CDR2 FQGNSA. The CDR3: CASSPTHGTIYF. The CDR3 DNA reads TGTGCCAGCAGCCCGACTCATGGCACCATATATTTT.

The gene calls are TRBV9 and TRBJ1-6, with D perhaps TRBD1 (6 bases). Germline CDR1 and CDR2: SGDLS and YYNGEE. The V end was cut by 4 bases, the J end by 9 bases, with 17 bases between. This CDR3 comprises 15 residues. The CDR3 coding sequence is TGTGCCAGCAGCCCCTGGGGAGGGGGTACTTCACCCCTCCACTTT. This encodes CASSPWGGGTSPLHF.

The rearrangement links TRBV11-2 to TRBJ1-1; tentatively, D is TRBD1 (5 bases). Germline CDR1 and CDR2: SGHAT and FQNNGV. Trimming took 4 bases from V and 0 from J, leaving 9 bases between them. The CDR3 extends over 14 amino acids. The CDR3 DNA is TGTGCCAGCAGCTCCCTGGGGCTGAACACTGAAGCTTTCTTT. This translates into CASSSLGLNTEAFF.

The chain has TRBV13 and TRBJ1-6; TRBD1 matches at 10 bases. The CDR3 has 14 residues. Germline V gives CDR1 PRHDT, CDR2 FYEKMQ (reference sequence). After removal of 4 bases from V and 9 bases from J, the junction contained 3 bases not matched to a gene. CDR3 sequence (DNA): TGTGCCAGCAGCTCGGACAGGGGGTTTTCACCCCTCCACTTT. As protein: CASSSDRGFSPLHF.

This CDR3 reads CASGITGVLAIYF. DNA for the CDR3: TGTGCTAGTGGTATTACAGGGGTGCTCGCCATATATTTT. The chain employs TRBV12-5 and TRBJ1-3; 7 bases are shared with TRBD1. Germline CDR1 is LGHNT and CDR2 is FRNRAP. V lost 5 bases to trimming and J lost 11 bases; unmatched junction nucleotides: 9. The CDR3 is made up of 13 amino acids.

The V and J genes are TRBV24-1 and TRBJ2-1; TRBD1 aligns across 8 bases. Germline-derived CDR1 and CDR2 are KGHDR and SFDVKD. Germline trimming cut 4 bases from V and 7 bases from J; bases unmatched to any gene: 5. The CDR3 covers 14 residues. CDR3 DNA sequence: TGTGCCACCAGTGACCGAGACAGGGGTAATGAGCAGTTCTTC. This translates into CATSDRDRGNEQFF.

This chain links TRBV19 with TRBJ1-1; D is unclear. The V end lost 6 bases, the J end lost 5 bases, and 10 bases lay between the germline ends. The CDR3 has 12 amino acids. Germline assignment: CDR1 LNHDA and CDR2 SQIVND (reference sequence). The CDR3: CASSGGLTEAFF. Here the CDR3 DNA reads TGTGCCAGTAGCGGCGGGTTGACTGAAGCTTTCTTT.

V and J are TRBV7-2 and TRBJ2-2; D might be TRBD2 (5 bases). In germline, CDR1 is SGHTA, CDR2 FQGNSA. The CDR3 contains 16 residues. Trimming took 5 bases from V and 0 from J, leaving 13 bases between them. The CDR3 spells CASSTNPGANTGELFF. CDR3 DNA: TGTGCCAGCAGCACAAATCCCGGGGCGAACACCGGGGAGCTGTTTTTT.

The chain uses TRBV4-2 and TRBJ1-2; 7 positions agree with TRBD1. CDR3 length: 15 amino acids. From germline, CDR1 is LGHNA and CDR2 YNFKEQ. Trimming removed 3 bases from V and 0 bases from J; junction bases left unmatched: 4. The CDR3 here is CASSQTGTANYGYTF. The CDR3 bases are TGTGCCAGCAGCCAGACCGGGACAGCTAACTATGGCTACACCTTC.

This chain uses TRBV5-6 with TRBJ2-1, with TRBD2 matching over 7 bases. V lost 4 bases to trimming and J lost 3 bases; unmatched junction nucleotides: 4. Germline V lookup: CDR1 SGHDT, CDR2 YYEEEE. CDR3 size: 14 residues. For the CDR3, the DNA is TGTGCCAGCAGCCAGCGGGATAACTACAATGAGCAGTTCTTC. This translates into CASSQRDNYNEQFF.

The chain carries TRBV30 and TRBJ2-7; D gene unclear. Trimming removed 5 bases at V and 2 bases at J, with 7 bases between. The germline CDR1 and CDR2 sequences are GTSNPN and SVGIG (reference sequence). This CDR3 region has 11 residues. CDR3: CAWDTTYEQYF. The CDR3 coding sequence is TGTGCCTGGGACACCACCTACGAGCAGTACTTC.

This clone occurred a few times. This sequence joins TRBV27 and TRBJ1-1, with 7 bases lining up with TRBD1. CDR3 length equals 15 residues. J lost 3 bases, V lost 4 bases, and 8 bases had no gene match. CDR1 is MNHEY and CDR2 is SMNVEV in the germline V gene (reference sequence). CDR3 sequence reads: CASSSSGTAYTEAFF. CDR3 sequence (DNA): TGTGCCAGCAGTTCCTCCGGGACAGCCTACACTGAAGCTTTCTTT.